The 8 T cell receptor beta chains reported below all come from one sample, sequenced in a study of read filtering for tumor transcriptome and immune sequencing. From around 0.4 ug of RNA, a library with molecular barcoded alpha/delta and beta/gamma adaptors was made. From the reads, TCRdb called clonotypes with MiXCR, one entry per CDR3 protein. The sample includes about 24,000 distinct CDR3 sequences, roughly 20% seen only once; the top ten take around a sixth. The sequenced sample consisted of a population of CD138-negative cells sorted from bone marrow. The receptor set was obtained from a donor at least 40 years old with multiple myeloma.

This clonotype was counted ten times or more. The chain is built from TRBV7-9 and TRBJ2-3; TRBD2 matches 11 bases. Germline V CDR1 and CDR2: SEHNR, FQNEAQ (reference sequence). The CDR3 runs to 16 residues. V gave up 5 bases and J gave up 5 bases; unmatched junction bases: 9. In DNA, the CDR3 is TGTGCCAGCAGCCCCCGACTAGCGGGACCTAGAGATACGCAGTATTTT. Its translation is CASSPRLAGPRDTQYF.

This clonotype was recorded at least ten times. This chain uses TRBV20-1 with TRBJ2-1; D perhaps matches TRBD2 (5 bases). Trimming removed 5 bases at V and 9 bases at J, with 20 bases between. The CDR3 sequence is 14 residues long. Germline V gene sequence: CDR1 DFQATT, CDR2 SNEGSKA (reference sequence). The CDR3 DNA sequence: TGCAGTGCTCGGACTTCCCCCCCGCCAATTGAGCAGTTCTTC. It specifies CSARTSPPPIEQFF.

At least ten counts were recorded for this clonotype. The rearrangement joins TRBV28 to TRBJ2-3, with 8 bases fitting TRBD1. This CDR3 is built from 16 residues. V was clipped by 2 bases and J by 2 bases; unmatched bases: 6. Germline loops: CDR1 MDHEN, CDR2 SYDVKM. The CDR3 is CASSLVRGLPTDTQYF. The CDR3 nucleotides are TGTGCCAGCAGTTTAGTCAGGGGGCTTCCCACAGATACGCAGTATTTT. The variable domain in full, with the rest retrieved from reference TRBV28 and TRBJ2-3, is DVKVTQSSRYLVKRTGEKVFLECVQDMDHENMFWYRQDPGLGLRLIYFSYDVKMKEKGDIPEGYSVSREKKERFSLILESASTNQTSMYLCASSLVRGLPTDTQYFGPGTRLTVL.

This clonotype was counted at least ten times. The chain uses TRBV5-1 and TRBJ2-1; D perhaps matches TRBD1 (6 bases). Germline loops: CDR1 SGHRS, CDR2 YFSETQ. This CDR3 region has 15 residues. V was cut by 4 bases and J by 0 bases, with 11 bases left in between. Written as DNA, the CDR3 is TGCGCCAGCAGCGACGGGACAAGCTCCTACAATGAGCAGTTCTTC. It is translated as CASSDGTSSYNEQFF.

This clonotype was detected only once. A read error may account for a junction end that differs from germline. The chain carries TRBV20-1 and TRBJ2-4, with D tentatively TRBD2 (6 bases). In germline, CDR1 is DFQATT, CDR2 SNEGSKA (reference sequence). The CDR3 length is 13 residues. The CDR3 here is CSARELAKNIQYF. CDR3 bases: TGCAGTGCTAGAGAACTAGCCAAAAACATTCAATACTTC.

This clonotype was found many times. The rearrangement links TRBV20-1 to TRBJ2-2; 10 bases match TRBD2. With 2 bases clipped from V and 5 bases from J, the junction kept 8 bases outside the gene matches. The CDR3 has 16 amino acids. CDR1 is DFQATT and CDR2 is SNEGSKA in the germline V gene (reference sequence). The CDR3 reads CSARPLAGAQTGELFF. The CDR3 DNA follows: TGCAGTGCTAGACCCCTAGCGGGAGCCCAAACCGGGGAGCTGTTTTTT.

The table lists this clonotype with many counts. This chain joins TRBV28 and TRBJ1-1, with D maybe TRBD1 (6 bases). The CDR3 spans 14 residues. CDR1 and CDR2 from the germline V gene are MDHEN and SYDVKM. Trimming took off 5 bases at V and 0 bases at J, with 10 bases between the two ends. The CDR3 region is CASSNGQLNTEAFF. CDR3 coding DNA: TGTGCCAGCAGTAATGGACAGCTGAACACTGAAGCTTTCTTT.

This clonotype was recorded many times. This chain links TRBV20-1 with TRBJ2-7; D may be TRBD1 or TRBD2 (6 bases each). This CDR3 has 12 residues. V was shortened by 6 bases and J by 2 bases, with 11 bases between the two germline ends. Looked up from germline, CDR1 is DFQATT and CDR2 is SNEGSKA (reference sequence). The CDR3 protein is CSAGGLTYEQYF. The CDR3 DNA reads as TGCAGTGCCGGGGGCCTCACCTACGAGCAGTACTTC.